This T cell receptor beta chain originates from a study of monozygotic twins with inflammatory bowel disease. TCRdb reprocessed the 5' RACE reads and keeps a single row for each CDR3 protein, giving no DNA. Its listing shows roughly 200,000 distinct CDR3 sequences. The CDR3 length is 14 residues. Germline CDR1 is SGHKS and CDR2 is YYEKEE (reference sequence). The rearrangement links TRBV5-5 to TRBJ2-2. The TCR was taken from a human donor with ulcerative colitis or Crohn's disease, or a healthy co-twin of an affected twin (not recorded which). Source material: blood. CDR3 sequence: CASSREDITGELFF.